What follows is one T cell receptor beta chain and its context. Its antigen remains unidentified. These data originate in a study of T cells in Graves' hyperthyroidism and ophthalmopathy. Amplified TCR beta CDR3 regions derived from RNA transcripts. Carried out on the TCR CDR3, a first-round RT-PCR used the HTBI primer set. TCRdb used MiXCR to reprocess the multiplex PCR reads, holding one entry per CDR3 protein. Found here are 540,000 or so distinct CDR3 sequences, under 60% of them singletons; the top ten hold 19%. CDR1 SEHNR and CDR2 FQNEAQ come from the germline V gene (reference sequence). Trimming left V 5 bases short and J 4 bases short, with 14 bases between. This CDR3 has 14 amino acids. General observations from the study: Ophthalmopathy was predicted by the model a median of approximately 6 months ahead of onset.

What was sequenced was peripheral blood or thyroid tissue (not recorded which). V gene TRBV7-9 combines with J gene TRBJ2-5; D might be TRBD2 (6 bases). This clonotype was obtained from an adult woman with Graves' disease, either hyperthyroidism or ophthalmopathy (not recorded which). The CDR3 sequence: CASSPGEQGETQYF. CDR3 bases: TGTGCCAGCAGCCCGGGGGAGCAGGGAGAGACCCAGTACTTC.